The rows below give T cell receptor beta chains drawn from one sample of a study of T cell repertoires in cytomegalovirus infection. TCRdb passed the reads through MiXCR, listing each CDR3 protein once. The repertoire holds about 490,000 distinct CDR3 sequences, with 16% as singletons. Sequenced sample: CD8+ T cells from PBMCs. These receptors all come from a human donor in good health (CMV status not recorded). Some clones in this sample may be carry-over from other donors' samples. Each CDR3 is given with its conserved first and last residue. The D gene is left open where the match is weak. Clone size is shown for a subset of rows, as once, few, many or a class of expanded clone.

clone size	V gene	D gene	J gene	CDR3 protein	CDR3 DNA
many	TRBV7-4	TRBD1	TRBJ1-1	CASSLTTPAGGVTEAFF	TGTGCCAGCAGCTTAACGACCCCCGCAGGGGGCGTGACTGAAGCTTTCTTT
medium-sized	TRBV19	NA	TRBJ1-1	CASRTGVTEAFF	TGTGCCAGTAGGACGGGGGTCACTGAAGCTTTCTTT
NA	TRBV6-5	NA	TRBJ2-1	CASSYARHTANEQFF	TGTGCCAGCAGTTACGCCCGACACACTGCCAATGAGCAGTTCTTC
few	TRBV28	NA	TRBJ2-1	CASSFMSSYNEQFF	TGTGCCAGCAGCTTCATGAGCTCCTACAATGAGCAGTTCTTC
NA	TRBV6-5	NA	TRBJ2-7	CASSSPGLIYEQYF	TGTGCCAGCAGTTCTCCGGGACTTATATACGAGCAGTACTTC
many	TRBV7-6	TRBD1	TRBJ1-5	CASSLAKGAQQPQHF	TGTGCCAGCAGCTTAGCAAAGGGGGCTCAACAGCCCCAGCATTTT
few	TRBV4-2	TRBD2	TRBJ2-5	CASSQDELAGDETQYF	TGTGCCAGCAGCCAAGATGAATTAGCGGGAGATGAGACCCAGTACTTC
few	TRBV6-5	NA	TRBJ1-1	CASSYSGGLGEKAFF	TGTGCCAGCAGTTACTCGGGGGGCCTGGGGGAAAAAGCTTTCTTT
many	TRBV7-6	TRBD2	TRBJ2-1	CASSLRTSGAYNEQFF	TGTGCCAGCAGCTTACGGACTAGCGGAGCTTACAATGAGCAGTTCTTC
many	TRBV27	NA	TRBJ2-2	CASTLLAGDTGELFF	TGTGCCAGCACCCTCCTTGCAGGGGACACCGGGGAGCTGTTTTTT
NA	TRBV27	NA	TRBJ1-5	CASRLSWGGNSNQPQHF	TGTGCCAGCAGGCTGAGTTGGGGAGGAAATAGCAATCAGCCCCAGCATTTT
many	TRBV6-2/TRBV6-3	TRBD1	TRBJ2-3	CASSYLGTGTDTQYF	TGTGCCAGCAGTTACCTGGGGACAGGGACAGATACGCAGTATTTT
many	TRBV7-6	NA	TRBJ2-1	CASSTGLNSYNEQFF	TGTGCCAGCAGCACGGGTCTGAACTCCTACAATGAGCAGTTCTTC
many	TRBV28	TRBD1	TRBJ1-2	CASSLYLGTGNYGYTF	TGTGCCAGCAGTTTATACCTGGGGACAGGGAACTATGGCTACACCTTC
many	TRBV27	NA	TRBJ2-7	CASSLESSASYEQYF	TGTGCCAGCAGTTTAGAGTCTAGCGCGTCCTACGAGCAGTACTTC
many	TRBV7-3	TRBD1	TRBJ1-1	CASSNGQGDTEAFF	TGTGCCAGCAGCAATGGACAGGGGGACACTGAAGCTTTCTTT
NA	TRBV5-6	TRBD1	TRBJ2-5	CASSPVGQTETQYF	TGTGCCAGCAGCCCAGTGGGACAGACAGAGACCCAGTACTTC
NA	TRBV5-6	TRBD1	TRBJ1-1	CASSLATGGSFF	TGTGCCAGCAGCTTGGCGACAGGGGGGTCTTTCTTT
many	TRBV7-8	TRBD2	TRBJ2-2	CASTSGTSGRGRTGELFF	TGTGCCAGCACTTCCGGGACTAGCGGGAGGGGGCGGACCGGGGAGCTGTTTTTT
NA	TRBV2	NA	TRBJ1-2	CANGGDYGYTF	TGTGCCAACGGGGGGGACTATGGCTACACCTTC